Included here is one TCR beta chain sequence, with context. The antigen remains unidentified. The sample originates from a study of immune evolution from preneoplasia to lung adenocarcinoma. Whole-study findings and limits: Top clone frequencies peaked in normal lung, apparently declining through invasive adenocarcinoma.

This table comes from immunoSEQ multiplex PCR, and its TCRdb copy is limited to in-frame clones, with some not included. The sample has thousands of clones, 75% to 85% seen once. Patients had resection in Japan or China between about 2013 and 2017. Germline V CDR1 and CDR2: MNHNS, SASEGT. This CDR3 region has 12 residues. V lost 7 bases to trimming and J lost 4 bases, with 10 bases between them. Sequenced input: FFPE adjacent normal lung tissue. The sequence was obtained from a person aged 55-79 years with lung adenocarcinoma. The V and J genes are TRBV6-1 and TRBJ1-2; D is ambiguous. CDR3 sequence reads: CASKLSLYGYTF. CDR3 coding DNA: TGTGCCAGCAAGTTAAGTCTCTATGGCTACACCTTC.